These 8 T cell receptor beta chains share one sample of origin, sequenced in a study of blood T cell repertoires in COVID-19 (dated by TCRdb to between 2020 and 2021). Library preparation used the immunoSEQ multiplex PCR assay. The source is immuneACCESS, and TCRdb retained only in-frame sequences with V and J called. Part of the clones is not carried over; for the studies checked, unresolved V genes explain less than half of this, and the remainder is unexplained. The sample profile shows about 240,000 clones; about 70% of them were found once. Of the sample, over 3% falls within the top ten clones. The sample consisted of peripheral blood. These receptor sequences come from a woman of 80 years or more with acute or convalescent COVID-19.

The rearrangement joins TRBV6-1 to TRBJ1-6; 7 nucleotides agree with TRBD1. V trimming: 0 bases; J trimming: 9 bases; junction bases outside the gene matches: 2. The CDR3 totals 14 residues. Germline-derived CDR1 and CDR2 are MNHNS and SASEGT. As DNA, the CDR3 is TGTGCCAGCAGTGAAGCGGGACAGCGTTCACCCCTCCACTTT. Amino acid sequence: CASSEAGQRSPLHF.

This chain links TRBV14 with TRBJ2-7, with 11 bases lining up with TRBD2. The CDR3 is 16 amino acids. V shed 2 bases, J shed 0 bases, and the junction held 3 bases outside the gene matches. Germline-derived CDR1 and CDR2 are SGHDN and FVKESK. The CDR3 spells CASSQRTSGPSYEQYF. The CDR3 DNA reads as TGTGCCAGCAGCCAAAGGACTAGCGGGCCCTCCTACGAGCAGTACTTC.

V gene TRBV19 combines with J gene TRBJ2-5; 8 positions agree with TRBD1. The junction had 12 bases not matched to a gene; V was cut back by 5 bases and J by 4 bases. CDR1 is LNHDA and CDR2 is SQIVND in the germline V gene (reference sequence). This CDR3 is built from 16 residues. Written as DNA, the CDR3 is TGTGCCAGTAGTGGGACAGGTTTAATGGGTCTAGAGACCCAGTACTTC. Translation: CASSGTGLMGLETQYF.

V and J are TRBV30 and TRBJ1-6, with 8 positions matching TRBD1. Trimming took 8 bases from V and 8 from J; bases not matched to a gene: 8. Germline V gives CDR1 GTSNPN, CDR2 SVGIG (reference sequence). The CDR3 runs to 13 residues. The CDR3 here is CARGQGGDSPLHF. CDR3 coding DNA: TGTGCCAGAGGACAGGGTGGCGATTCACCCCTCCACTTT.

The rearrangement links TRBV27 to TRBJ1-2; 11 nucleotides align to TRBD1. The CDR3 length is 14 residues. V was pared by 7 bases and J by 4 bases, with 5 bases of the junction left unmatched. Germline CDR1 and CDR2: MNHEY and SMNVEV (reference sequence). CDR3 DNA sequence: TGTGCCAGCAAGCCAGGACAGGGGGCCTATGGCTACACCTTC. Residues: CASKPGQGAYGYTF.

This clone was seen only a few times. The rearrangement uses TRBV19 and TRBJ2-1; the match to TRBD2 covers 8 bases. The germline V gene encodes CDR1 LNHDA and CDR2 SQIVND (reference sequence). CDR3 length: 14 amino acids. The trim removed 6 bases at V and 6 bases at J, leaving 7 bases unmatched. The CDR3 bases are TGTGCCAGTAGAACCTCCGGGACTAGCAATGAGCAGTTCTTC. Its translation: CASRTSGTSNEQFF. The entire variable domain, with the rest obtained from reference TRBV19 and TRBJ2-1, is as follows: DGGITQSPKYLFRKEGQNVTLSCEQNLNHDAMYWYRQDPGQGLRLIYYSQIVNDFQKGDIAEGYSVSREKKESFPLTVTSAQKNPTAFYLCASRTSGTSNEQFFGPGTRLTVL.

This chain links TRBV6-2 or TRBV6-3 with TRBJ1-5; maybe TRBD1 (5 bases). Deletions cut 4 bases from V and 3 bases from J, with 10 bases between. Germline V lookup: CDR1 MNHEY, CDR2 SVGEGT. The CDR3 contains 14 residues. The CDR3 sequence: CASSFAGLNQPQHF. In nucleotides, the CDR3 is TGTGCCAGCAGTTTCGCGGGACTCAATCAGCCCCAGCATTTT.

As regards this clone: The identical CDR3 is also encoded by other nucleotide sequences in the sample. The J gene is TRBJ2-5, the V gene TRBV5-4, with 9 bases aligning to TRBD2. The ends lost 0 bases at V and 2 bases at J; junction bases unmatched: 5. Germline CDR1 is SGHNT and CDR2 is YYREEE (reference sequence). The CDR3 covers 16 residues. The CDR3 coding sequence is TGTGCCAGCAGCTTGGCGTTGCGGGGGGGGCAAGAGACCCAGTACTTC. It translates to CASSLALRGGQETQYF.